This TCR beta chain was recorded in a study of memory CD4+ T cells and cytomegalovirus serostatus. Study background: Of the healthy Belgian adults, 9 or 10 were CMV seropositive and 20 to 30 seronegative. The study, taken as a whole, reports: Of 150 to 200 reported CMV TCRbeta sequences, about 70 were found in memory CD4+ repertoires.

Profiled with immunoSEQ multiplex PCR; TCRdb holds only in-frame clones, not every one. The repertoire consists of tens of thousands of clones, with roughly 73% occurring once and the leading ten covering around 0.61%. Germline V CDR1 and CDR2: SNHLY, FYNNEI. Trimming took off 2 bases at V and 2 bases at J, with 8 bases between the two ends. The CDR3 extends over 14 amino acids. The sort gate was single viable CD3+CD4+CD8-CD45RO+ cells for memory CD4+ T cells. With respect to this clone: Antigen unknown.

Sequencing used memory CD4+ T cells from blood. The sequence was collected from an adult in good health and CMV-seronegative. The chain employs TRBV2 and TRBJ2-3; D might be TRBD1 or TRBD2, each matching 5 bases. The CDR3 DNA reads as TGTGCCAGCAGTGAACAGGGACCCACAGATACGCAGTATTTT. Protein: CASSEQGPTDTQYF.